This TCR beta chain emerged from a study of sequential checkpoint blockade in melanoma. This table comes from immunoSEQ multiplex PCR, and its TCRdb copy is limited to in-frame clones, with some not included. The sample holds under 20,000 clones, around two thirds seen once. Treatment described: randomized to nivolumab then ipilimumab (arm A) or the reverse (arm B). Germline V gives CDR1 SGDLS, CDR2 YYNGEE. The CDR3 covers 13 residues. V was trimmed by 4 bases and J by 6 bases, leaving 12 bases between them. J is TRBJ2-3 and V is TRBV9, with unresolved D. Source: CD8+ T cells sorted from blood (inferred from file names), taken from a patient given nivolumab and ipilimumab in sequence. This receptor was obtained from a human donor with melanoma. The CDR3: CASSLSAADTQYF. CDR3 nucleotides: TGTGCCAGCAGCCTCTCAGCAGCGGATACGCAGTATTTT.